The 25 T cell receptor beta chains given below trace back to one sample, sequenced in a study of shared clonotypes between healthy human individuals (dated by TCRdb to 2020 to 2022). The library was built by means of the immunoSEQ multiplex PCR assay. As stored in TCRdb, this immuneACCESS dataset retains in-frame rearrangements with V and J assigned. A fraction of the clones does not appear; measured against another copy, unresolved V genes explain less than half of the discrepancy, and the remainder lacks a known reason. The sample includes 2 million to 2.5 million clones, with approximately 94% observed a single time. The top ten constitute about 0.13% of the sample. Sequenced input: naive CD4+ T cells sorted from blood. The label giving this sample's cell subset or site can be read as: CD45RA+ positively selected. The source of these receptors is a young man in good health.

The CDR3 DNA is TGTGCCAGTAGTGTATCGGGACAGGGATATCAGCCCCAGCATTTT. Translated, it gives CASSVSGQGYQPQHF. The rearrangement uses TRBV19 and TRBJ1-5; TRBD1 aligns across 9 bases. The germline V gene has CDR1 LNHDA and CDR2 SQIVND (reference sequence). After removal of 5 bases from V and 5 bases from J, the junction contained 7 bases not matched to a gene. This CDR3 spans 15 amino acids. Full variable domain (remainder filled in from reference TRBV19 and TRBJ1-5): DGGITQSPKYLFRKEGQNVTLSCEQNLNHDAMYWYRQDPGQGLRLIYYSQIVNDFQKGDIAEGYSVSREKKESFPLTVTSAQKNPTAFYLCASSVSGQGYQPQHFGDGTRLSIL.

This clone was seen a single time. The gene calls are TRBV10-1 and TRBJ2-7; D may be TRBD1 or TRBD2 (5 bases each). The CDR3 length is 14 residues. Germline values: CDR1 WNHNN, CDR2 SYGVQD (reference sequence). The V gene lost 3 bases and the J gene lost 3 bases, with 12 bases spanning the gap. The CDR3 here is CASSDGTRLYEQYF. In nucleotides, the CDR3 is TGCGCCAGCAGTGATGGGACCCGACTCTACGAGCAGTACTTC.

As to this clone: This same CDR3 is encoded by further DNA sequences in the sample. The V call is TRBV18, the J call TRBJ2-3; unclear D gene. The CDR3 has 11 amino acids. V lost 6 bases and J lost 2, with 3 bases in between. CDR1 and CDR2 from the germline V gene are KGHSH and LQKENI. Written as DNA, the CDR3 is TGTGCCAGCTCGAACACAGATACGCAGTATTTT. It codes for CASSNTDTQYF.

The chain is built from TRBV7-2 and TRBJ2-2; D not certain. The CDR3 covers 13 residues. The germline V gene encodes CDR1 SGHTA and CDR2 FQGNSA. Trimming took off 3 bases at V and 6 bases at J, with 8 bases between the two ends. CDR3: CASSFYGSGELFF. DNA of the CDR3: TGTGCCAGCAGCTTCTACGGTTCCGGGGAGCTGTTTTTT.

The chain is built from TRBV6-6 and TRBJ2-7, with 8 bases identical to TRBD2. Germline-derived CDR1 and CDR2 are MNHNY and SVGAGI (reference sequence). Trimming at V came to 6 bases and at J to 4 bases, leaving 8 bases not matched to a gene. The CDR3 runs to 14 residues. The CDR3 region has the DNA TGTGCCAGCAGCCCCCCGGGGGGGAGGTACGAGCAGTACTTC. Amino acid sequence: CASSPPGGRYEQYF.

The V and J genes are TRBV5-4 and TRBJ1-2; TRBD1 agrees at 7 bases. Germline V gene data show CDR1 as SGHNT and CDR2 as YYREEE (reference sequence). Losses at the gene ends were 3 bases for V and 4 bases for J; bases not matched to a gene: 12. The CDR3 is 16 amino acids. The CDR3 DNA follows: TGTGCCAGCAGCTACCGGACAGGACTGACGGGCTATGGCTACACCTTC. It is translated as CASSYRTGLTGYGYTF.

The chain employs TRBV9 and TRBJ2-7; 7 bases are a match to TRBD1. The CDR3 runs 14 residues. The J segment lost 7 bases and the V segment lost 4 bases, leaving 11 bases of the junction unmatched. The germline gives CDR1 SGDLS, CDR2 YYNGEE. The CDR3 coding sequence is TGTGCCAGCAGCTCACGACAGGGCTCCTGGGAGCAGTACTTC. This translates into CASSSRQGSWEQYF.

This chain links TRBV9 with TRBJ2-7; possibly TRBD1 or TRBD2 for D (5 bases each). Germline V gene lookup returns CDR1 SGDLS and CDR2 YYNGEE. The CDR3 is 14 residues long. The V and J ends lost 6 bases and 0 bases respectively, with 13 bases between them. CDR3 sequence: CASNKAGSSYEQYF. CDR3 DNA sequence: TGTGCCAGCAACAAGGCAGGGAGCTCCTACGAGCAGTACTTC.

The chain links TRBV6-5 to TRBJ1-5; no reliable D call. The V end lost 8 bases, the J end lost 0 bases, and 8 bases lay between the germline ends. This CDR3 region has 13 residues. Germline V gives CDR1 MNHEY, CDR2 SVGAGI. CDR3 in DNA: TGTGCCAGCGGATTAAATAGCAATCAGCCCCAGCATTTT. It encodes CASGLNSNQPQHF.

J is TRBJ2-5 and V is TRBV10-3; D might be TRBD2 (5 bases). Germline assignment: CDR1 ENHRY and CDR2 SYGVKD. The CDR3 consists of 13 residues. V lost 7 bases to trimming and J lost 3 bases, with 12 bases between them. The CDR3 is CAIKGSAEETQYF. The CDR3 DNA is TGTGCCATCAAAGGTTCAGCGGAAGAGACCCAGTACTTC.

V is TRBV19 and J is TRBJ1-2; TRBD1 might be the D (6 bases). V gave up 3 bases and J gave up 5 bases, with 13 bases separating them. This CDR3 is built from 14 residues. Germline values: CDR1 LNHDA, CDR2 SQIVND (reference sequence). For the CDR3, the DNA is TGTGCCAGTAGTATGATGGGGGCCTGGTATGGCTACACCTTC. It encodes CASSMMGAWYGYTF. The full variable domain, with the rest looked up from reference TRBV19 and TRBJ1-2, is DGGITQSPKYLFRKEGQNVTLSCEQNLNHDAMYWYRQDPGQGLRLIYYSQIVNDFQKGDIAEGYSVSREKKESFPLTVTSAQKNPTAFYLCASSMMGAWYGYTFGSGTRLTVV.

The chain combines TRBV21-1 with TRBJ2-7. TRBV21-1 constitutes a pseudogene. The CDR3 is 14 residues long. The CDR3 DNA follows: TGTGCCAGCATCGTGGTAGCAGGAACCTACGAGCAGTACTTC. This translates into CASIVVAGTYEQYF.

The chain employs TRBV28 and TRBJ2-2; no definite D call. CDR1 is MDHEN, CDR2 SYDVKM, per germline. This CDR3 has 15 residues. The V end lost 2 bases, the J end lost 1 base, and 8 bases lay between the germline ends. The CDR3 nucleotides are TGTGCCAGCAGTTTACGGCCGCGGAACACCGGGGAGCTGTTTTTT. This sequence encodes CASSLRPRNTGELFF.

The CDR3 here is CASSLGDRGTQPQHF. The CDR3 DNA reads TGTGCCAGCAGCTTGGGAGACAGGGGCACTCAGCCCCAGCATTTT. The V and J genes are TRBV5-6 and TRBJ1-5; TRBD1 matches at 8 bases. V lost 0 bases and J lost 6; bases outside the gene matches: 5. The CDR3 extends over 15 amino acids. Germline V gives CDR1 SGHDT, CDR2 YYEEEE. The variable domain in full, completed from reference TRBV5-6 and TRBJ1-5, reads DAGVTQSPTHLIKTRGQQVTLRCSPKSGHDTVSWYQQALGQGPQFIFQYYEEEERQRGNFPDRFSGHQFPNYSSELNVNALLLGDSALYLCASSLGDRGTQPQHFGDGTRLSIL.

CDR3 DNA: TGTGCCTGGAGGCCCGGGGTAGAGACCCAGTACTTC. Residues: CAWRPGVETQYF. The chain is built from TRBV30 and TRBJ2-5, with D possibly TRBD2 on 5 matching bases. V lost 3 bases to trimming and J lost 4 bases, with 9 bases between them. Germline CDR1 GTSNPN, CDR2 SVGIG (reference sequence). This CDR3 region has 12 residues.

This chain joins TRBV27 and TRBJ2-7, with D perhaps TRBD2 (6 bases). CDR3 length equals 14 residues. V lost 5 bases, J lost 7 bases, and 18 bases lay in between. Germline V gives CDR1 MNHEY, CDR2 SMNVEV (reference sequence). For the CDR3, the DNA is TGTGCCAGCAGTCCCTCGGTCCTGGCGGGGGAGCAGTACTTC. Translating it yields CASSPSVLAGEQYF.

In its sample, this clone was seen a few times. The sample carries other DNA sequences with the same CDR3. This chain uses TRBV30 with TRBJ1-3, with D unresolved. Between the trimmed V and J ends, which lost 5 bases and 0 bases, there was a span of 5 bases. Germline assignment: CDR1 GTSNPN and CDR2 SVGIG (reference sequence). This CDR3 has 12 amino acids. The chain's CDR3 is CAWSSSGNTIYF. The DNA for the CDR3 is TGTGCCTGGTCGTCCTCTGGAAACACCATATATTTT.

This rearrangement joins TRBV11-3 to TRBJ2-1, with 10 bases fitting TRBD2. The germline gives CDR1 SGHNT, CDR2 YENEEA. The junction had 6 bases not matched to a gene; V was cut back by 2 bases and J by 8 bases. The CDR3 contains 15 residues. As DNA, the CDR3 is TGTGCCAGCAGCTTATCTAGCGGGAGTGGGGATGAGCAGTTCTTC. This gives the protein CASSLSSGSGDEQFF.

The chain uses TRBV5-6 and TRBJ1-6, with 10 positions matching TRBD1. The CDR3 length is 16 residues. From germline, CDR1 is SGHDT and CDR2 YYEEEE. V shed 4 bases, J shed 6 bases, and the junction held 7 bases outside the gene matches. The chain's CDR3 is CASSPWGQGINSPLHF. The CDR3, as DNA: TGTGCCAGCAGCCCGTGGGGACAGGGGATTAATTCACCCCTCCACTTT.

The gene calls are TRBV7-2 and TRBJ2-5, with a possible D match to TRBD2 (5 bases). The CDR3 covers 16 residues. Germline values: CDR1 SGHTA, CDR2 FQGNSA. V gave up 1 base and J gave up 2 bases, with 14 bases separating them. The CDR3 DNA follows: TGTGCCAGCAGCTTAGGAGGGCTGTTGATTCAAGAGACCCAGTACTTC. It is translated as CASSLGGLLIQETQYF.

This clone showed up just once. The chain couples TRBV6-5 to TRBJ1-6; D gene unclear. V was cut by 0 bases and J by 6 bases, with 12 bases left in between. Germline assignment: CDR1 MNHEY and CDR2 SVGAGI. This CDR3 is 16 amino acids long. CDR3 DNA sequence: TGTGCCAGCAGTTACTCGGGTCGGAAGGGTAATTCACCCCTCCACTTT. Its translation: CASSYSGRKGNSPLHF.

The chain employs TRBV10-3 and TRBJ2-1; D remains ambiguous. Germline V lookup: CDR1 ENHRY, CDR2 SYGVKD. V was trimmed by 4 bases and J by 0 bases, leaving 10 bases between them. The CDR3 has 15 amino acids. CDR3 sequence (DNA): TGTGCCATCAGTGCCGGATTAAGCTCCTACAATGAGCAGTTCTTC. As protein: CAISAGLSSYNEQFF.

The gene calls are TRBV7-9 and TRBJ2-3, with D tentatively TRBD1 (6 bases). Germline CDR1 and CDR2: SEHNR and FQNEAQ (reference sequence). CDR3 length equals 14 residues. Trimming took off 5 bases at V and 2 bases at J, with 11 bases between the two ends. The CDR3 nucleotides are TGTGCCAGCAGCCCGAGACAGGTCACAGATACGCAGTATTTT. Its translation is CASSPRQVTDTQYF.

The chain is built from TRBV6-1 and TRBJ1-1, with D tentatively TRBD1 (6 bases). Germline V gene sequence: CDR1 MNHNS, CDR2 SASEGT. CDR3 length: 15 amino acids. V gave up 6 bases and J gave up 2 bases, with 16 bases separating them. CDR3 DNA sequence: TGTGCCAGCAGCTTAATGACAGGAGGAAACACTGAAGCTTTCTTT. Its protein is CASSLMTGGNTEAFF.

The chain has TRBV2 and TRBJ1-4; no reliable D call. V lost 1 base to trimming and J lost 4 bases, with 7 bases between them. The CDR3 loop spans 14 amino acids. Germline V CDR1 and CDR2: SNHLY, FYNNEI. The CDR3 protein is CASSEVKLNEKLFF. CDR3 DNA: TGTGCCAGCAGTGAAGTTAAGCTTAATGAAAAACTGTTTTTT. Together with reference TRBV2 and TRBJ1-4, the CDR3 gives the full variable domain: EPEVTQTPSHQVTQMGQEVILRCVPISNHLYFYWYRQILGQKVEFLVSFYNNEISEKSEIFDDQFSVERPDGSNFTLKIRSTKLEDSAMYFCASSEVKLNEKLFFGSGTQLSVL.